The 8 T cell receptor beta chains presented below share a single source sample, sequenced in a study of shared clonotypes between healthy human individuals. The data were produced by immunoSEQ multiplex PCR, yet TCRdb's version contains in-frame clones alone and is incomplete. The sample includes around 2.1 million clones, under 95% of them seen just once. CD45RO-negative, CCR7-selected cells formed the naive CD8 fraction, which excluded terminally differentiated effector memory CD45RA+ cells. The source material was naive CD8+ T cells from PBMCs. Receptors were obtained from a man younger than 35 in good health. Some clones in this sample may be carry-over from other donors' samples.

The rearrangement uses TRBV11-2 and TRBJ2-7; D not resolved. V was pared by 1 base and J by 1 base, with 11 bases between. CDR3 size: 15 residues. Germline loops: CDR1 SGHAT, CDR2 FQNNGV. The CDR3: CASSLGLSHSYEQYF. As DNA, the CDR3 is TGTGCCAGCAGCTTAGGTCTCAGTCATTCCTACGAGCAGTACTTC.

The chain uses TRBV27 and TRBJ1-5; D unclear. The CDR3 extends over 13 amino acids. The germline V gene encodes CDR1 MNHEY and CDR2 SMNVEV (reference sequence). V lost 6 bases to trimming and J lost 2 bases, with 8 bases between them. The CDR3 DNA is TGTGCCAGCAGGTCCCACGGCAATCAGCCCCAGCATTTT. This translates into CASRSHGNQPQHF.

The V and J genes are TRBV5-1 and TRBJ2-7; possible D gene TRBD1, 6 bases. Trimming took 1 base from V and 1 from J, leaving 12 bases between them. The CDR3 extends over 15 amino acids. The germline CDR1 and CDR2 sequences are SGHRS and YFSETQ. In nucleotides, the CDR3 is TGCGCCAGCAGCTTGCGCCGGGACACGTCCTACGAGCAGTACTTC. Translation gives CASSLRRDTSYEQYF. The full variable domain, rest sourced from reference TRBV5-1 and TRBJ2-7, is KAGVTQTPRYLIKTRGQQVTLSCSPISGHRSVSWYQQTPGQGLQFLFEYFSETQRNKGNFPGRFSGRQFSNSRSEMNVSTLELGDSALYLCASSLRRDTSYEQYFGPGTRLTVT.

The rearrangement uses TRBV4-1 and TRBJ1-2; 9 bases align to TRBD1. CDR3 size: 16 residues. CDR1 and CDR2 from the germline V gene are MGHRA and YSYEKL. Trimming removed 3 bases from V and 5 bases from J; junction bases left unmatched: 10. The CDR3 DNA follows: TGCGCCAGCAGCCACGATAGGGACAGGGTATCGTATGGCTACACCTTC. Protein product: CASSHDRDRVSYGYTF.

The rearrangement joins TRBV19 to TRBJ2-1, with a weak D call TRBD2 (6 bases). This CDR3 is 15 amino acids long. The germline V gene encodes CDR1 LNHDA and CDR2 SQIVND (reference sequence). V gave up 3 bases and J gave up 8 bases, with 17 bases separating them. CDR3 DNA sequence: TGTGCCAGTAGTATCGACGGGAGCCCCGGCGATGAGCAGTTCTTC. It codes for CASSIDGSPGDEQFF.

This clone was detected once. The chain links TRBV7-2 to TRBJ1-2; possible D gene TRBD1, 6 bases. The CDR3 sequence is 14 residues long. Trimming removed 4 bases at V and 3 bases at J, with 12 bases between. Looked up from germline, CDR1 is SGHTA and CDR2 is FQGNSA. The CDR3 coding sequence is TGTGCCAGCAGCTCCGGGACACTCTACTATGGCTACACCTTC. Protein product: CASSSGTLYYGYTF.

This chain uses TRBV27 with TRBJ1-2; 9 nucleotides align to TRBD1. CDR1 and CDR2 (germline): MNHEY, SMNVEV (reference sequence). The J segment lost 6 bases and the V segment lost 10 bases, leaving 9 bases of the junction unmatched. The CDR3 has 13 residues. The CDR3 bases are TGTGCCACCCGGCCAAGGACAGGGGATGGCTACACCTTC. Translation: CATRPRTGDGYTF.

The chain has TRBV10-3 and TRBJ2-7, with 10 bases fitting TRBD1. CDR1 and CDR2 from the germline V gene are ENHRY and SYGVKD. V shed 6 bases and J 4 bases; nucleotides not matched to a gene: 9. The CDR3 covers 15 residues. In DNA form, the CDR3 reads TGTGCCATCAGCTCGACACCGGGACAGGGGTACGAGCAGTACTTC. Protein: CAISSTPGQGYEQYF.